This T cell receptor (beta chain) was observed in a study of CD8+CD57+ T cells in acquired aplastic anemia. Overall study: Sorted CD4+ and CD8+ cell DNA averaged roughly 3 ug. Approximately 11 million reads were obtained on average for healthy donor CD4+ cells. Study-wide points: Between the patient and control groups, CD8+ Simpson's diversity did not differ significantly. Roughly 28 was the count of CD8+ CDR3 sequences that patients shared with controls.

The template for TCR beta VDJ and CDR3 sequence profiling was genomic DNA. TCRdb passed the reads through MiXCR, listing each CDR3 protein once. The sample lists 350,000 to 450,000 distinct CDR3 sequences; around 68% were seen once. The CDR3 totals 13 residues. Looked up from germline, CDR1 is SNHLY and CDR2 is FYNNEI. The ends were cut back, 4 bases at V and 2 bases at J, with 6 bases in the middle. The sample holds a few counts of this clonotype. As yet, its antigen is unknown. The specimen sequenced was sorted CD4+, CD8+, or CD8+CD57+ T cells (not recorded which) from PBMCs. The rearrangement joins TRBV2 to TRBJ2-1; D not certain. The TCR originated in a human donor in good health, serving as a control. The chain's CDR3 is CASSVVPYNEQFF. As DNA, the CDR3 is TGTGCCAGCAGTGTTGTCCCCTACAATGAGCAGTTCTTC.